Sequencing of this T cell receptor beta chain was carried out in a study of T-cell memory formation after mild COVID-19. Regarding the study as a whole: Contracting clones from day 15 to 85 had balanced CD4/CD8; later expanders favoured CD4+.

On this clonotype: Its antigen is currently unknown.

A single record per CDR3 protein comes from TCRdb applying MiXCR to the 5' RACE reads. The table records 400,000 to 500,000 distinct CDR3 sequences, over 15% of them present only once. The ends lost 3 bases at V and 7 bases at J; junction bases unmatched: 11. The CDR3 length is 16 residues. CDR1 and CDR2 from the germline V gene are SGHAT and FQNNGV. This receptor was identified in a man younger than 30 who had mild COVID-19 (a few samples of this study predate the infection). Cell type and time point are not known. The chain links TRBV11-2 to TRBJ2-1, with 8 bases lining up with TRBD2. Sample: PBMCs or a T cell subset sorted from them (not recorded which). Here the CDR3 reads CASSFFAGGLVNEQFF. CDR3 in DNA: TGTGCCAGCAGCTTTTTCGCGGGGGGTTTGGTTAATGAGCAGTTCTTC.